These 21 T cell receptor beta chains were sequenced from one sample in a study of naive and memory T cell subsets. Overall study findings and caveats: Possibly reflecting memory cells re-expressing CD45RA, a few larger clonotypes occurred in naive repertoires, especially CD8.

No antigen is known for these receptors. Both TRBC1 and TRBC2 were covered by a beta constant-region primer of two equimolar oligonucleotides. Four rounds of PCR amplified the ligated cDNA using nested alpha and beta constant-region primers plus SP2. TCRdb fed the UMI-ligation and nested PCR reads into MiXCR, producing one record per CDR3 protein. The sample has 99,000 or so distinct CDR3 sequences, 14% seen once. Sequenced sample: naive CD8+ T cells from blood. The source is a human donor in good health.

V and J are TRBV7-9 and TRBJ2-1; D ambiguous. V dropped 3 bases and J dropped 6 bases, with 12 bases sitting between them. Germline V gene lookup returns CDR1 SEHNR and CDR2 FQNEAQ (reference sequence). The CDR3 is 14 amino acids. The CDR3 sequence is CASSFPYAINEQFF. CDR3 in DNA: TGTGCCAGCAGCTTTCCATACGCTATCAATGAGCAGTTCTTC.

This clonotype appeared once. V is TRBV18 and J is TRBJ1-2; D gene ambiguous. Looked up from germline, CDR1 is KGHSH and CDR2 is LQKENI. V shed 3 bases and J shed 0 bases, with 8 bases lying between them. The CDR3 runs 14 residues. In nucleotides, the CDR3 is TGTGCCAGCTCACCCGACGGAGCTAACTATGGCTACACCTTC. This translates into CASSPDGANYGYTF.

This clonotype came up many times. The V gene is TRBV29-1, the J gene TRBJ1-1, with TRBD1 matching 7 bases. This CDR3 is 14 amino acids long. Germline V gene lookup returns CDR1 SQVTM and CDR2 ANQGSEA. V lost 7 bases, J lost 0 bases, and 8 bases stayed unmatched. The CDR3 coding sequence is TGCAGCGCTATGGGACAGCCCCTGAACACTGAAGCTTTCTTT. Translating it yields CSAMGQPLNTEAFF.

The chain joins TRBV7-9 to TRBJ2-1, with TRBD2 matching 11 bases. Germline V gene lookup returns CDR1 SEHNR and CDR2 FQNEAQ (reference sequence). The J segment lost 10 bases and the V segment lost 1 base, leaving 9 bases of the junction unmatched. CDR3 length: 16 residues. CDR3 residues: CASSLVGTSGPEEQFF. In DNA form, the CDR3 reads TGTGCCAGCAGCTTAGTTGGGACTAGCGGTCCAGAGGAGCAGTTCTTC.

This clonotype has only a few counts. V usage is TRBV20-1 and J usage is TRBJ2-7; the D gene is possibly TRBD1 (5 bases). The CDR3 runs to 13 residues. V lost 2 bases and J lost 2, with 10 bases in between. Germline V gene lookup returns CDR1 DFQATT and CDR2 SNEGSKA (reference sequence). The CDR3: CSARQQGTYEQYF. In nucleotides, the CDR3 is TGCAGTGCTAGACAGCAGGGCACCTACGAGCAGTACTTC.

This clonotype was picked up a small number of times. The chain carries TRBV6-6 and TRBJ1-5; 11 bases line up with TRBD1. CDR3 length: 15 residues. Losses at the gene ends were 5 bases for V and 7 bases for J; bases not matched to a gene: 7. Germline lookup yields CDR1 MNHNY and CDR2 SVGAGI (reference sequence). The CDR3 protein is CASSPGTGGLQPQHF. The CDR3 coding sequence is TGTGCCAGCAGTCCCGGGACAGGGGGTTTGCAGCCCCAGCATTTT.

The chain's CDR3 is CATATGGSPLHF. For the CDR3, the DNA is TGTGCCACGGCTACAGGGGGTTCACCCCTCCACTTT. The V and J genes are TRBV6-6 and TRBJ1-6; TRBD1 agrees at 8 bases. The CDR3 covers 12 residues. Germline CDR1 and CDR2: MNHNY and SVGAGI (reference sequence). Trimming took 10 bases from V and 9 from J; bases not matched to a gene: 5.

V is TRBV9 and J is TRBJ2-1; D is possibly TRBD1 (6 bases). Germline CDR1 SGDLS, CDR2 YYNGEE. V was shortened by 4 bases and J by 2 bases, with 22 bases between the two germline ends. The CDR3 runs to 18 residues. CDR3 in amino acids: CASSQPRDRIGAYNEQFF. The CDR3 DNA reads TGTGCCAGCAGCCAGCCGAGAGACAGGATTGGAGCCTACAATGAGCAGTTCTTC.

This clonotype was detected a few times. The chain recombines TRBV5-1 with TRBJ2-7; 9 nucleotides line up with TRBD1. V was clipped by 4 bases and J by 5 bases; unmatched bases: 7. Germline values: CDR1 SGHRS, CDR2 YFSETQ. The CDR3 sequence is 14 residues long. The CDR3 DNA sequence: TGCGCCAGCAGCCACGGGACAGGGATCAACGAGCAGTACTTC. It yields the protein CASSHGTGINEQYF.

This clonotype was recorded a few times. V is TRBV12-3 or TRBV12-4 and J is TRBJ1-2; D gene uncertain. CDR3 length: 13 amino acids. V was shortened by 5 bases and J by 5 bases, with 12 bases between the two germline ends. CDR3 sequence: CASSPRDKYGYTF. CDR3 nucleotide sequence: TGTGCCAGCAGTCCCCGTGACAAGTATGGCTACACCTTC.

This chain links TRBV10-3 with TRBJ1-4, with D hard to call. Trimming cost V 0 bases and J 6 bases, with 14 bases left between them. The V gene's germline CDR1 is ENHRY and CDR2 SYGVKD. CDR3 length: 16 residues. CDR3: CAISESFTIRDEKLFF. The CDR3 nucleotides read TGTGCCATCAGTGAGTCGTTTACCATCCGGGATGAAAAACTGTTTTTT.

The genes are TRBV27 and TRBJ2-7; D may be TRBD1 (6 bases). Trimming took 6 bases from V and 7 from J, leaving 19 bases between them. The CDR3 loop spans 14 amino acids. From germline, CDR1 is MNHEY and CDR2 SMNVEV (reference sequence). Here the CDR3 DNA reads TGTGCCAGCAGCTTGGGTCAGGGGAATGAAGAGCAGTACTTC. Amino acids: CASSLGQGNEEQYF.

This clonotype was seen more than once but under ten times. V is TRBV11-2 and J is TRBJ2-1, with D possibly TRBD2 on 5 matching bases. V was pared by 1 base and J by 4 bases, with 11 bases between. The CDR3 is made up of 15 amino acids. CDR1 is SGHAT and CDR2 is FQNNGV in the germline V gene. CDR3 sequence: CASSLGWESYNEQFF. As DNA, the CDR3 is TGTGCCAGCAGCTTAGGGTGGGAGTCATACAATGAGCAGTTCTTC.

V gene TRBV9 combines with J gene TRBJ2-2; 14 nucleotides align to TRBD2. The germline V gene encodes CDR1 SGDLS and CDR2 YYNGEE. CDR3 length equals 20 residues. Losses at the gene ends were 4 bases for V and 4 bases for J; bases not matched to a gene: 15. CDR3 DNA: TGTGCCAGCAGCTACCACATGGGACTAGCGGGGGTTGCGAGCACCGGGGAGCTGTTTTTT. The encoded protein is CASSYHMGLAGVASTGELFF.

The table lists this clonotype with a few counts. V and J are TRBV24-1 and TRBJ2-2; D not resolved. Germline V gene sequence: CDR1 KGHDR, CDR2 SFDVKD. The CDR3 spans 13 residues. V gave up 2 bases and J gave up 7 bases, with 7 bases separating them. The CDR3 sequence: CATSDSGGGELFF. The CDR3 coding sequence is TGTGCCACCAGTGATTCCGGTGGCGGGGAGCTGTTTTTT.

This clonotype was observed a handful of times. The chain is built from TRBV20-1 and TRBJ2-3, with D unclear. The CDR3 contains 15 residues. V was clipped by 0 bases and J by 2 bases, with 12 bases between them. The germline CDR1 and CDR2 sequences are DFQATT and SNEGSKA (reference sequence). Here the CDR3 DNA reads TGCAGTGCTAGAGATCTCGGAGATAACACAGATACGCAGTATTTT. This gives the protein CSARDLGDNTDTQYF.

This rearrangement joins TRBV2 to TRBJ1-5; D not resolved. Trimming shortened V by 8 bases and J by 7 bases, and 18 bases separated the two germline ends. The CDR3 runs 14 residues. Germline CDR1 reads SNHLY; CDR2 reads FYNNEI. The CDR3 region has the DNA TGTGCCAGCGACGCCGCCAGGCTCGGCCAGCCCCAGCATTTT. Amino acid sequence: CASDAARLGQPQHF.

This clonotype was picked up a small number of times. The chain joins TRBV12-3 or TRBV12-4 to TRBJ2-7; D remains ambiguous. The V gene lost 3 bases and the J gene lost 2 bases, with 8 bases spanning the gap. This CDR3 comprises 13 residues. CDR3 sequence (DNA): TGTGCCAGCAGTTTTCTCGGAACCTACGAGCAGTACTTC. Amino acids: CASSFLGTYEQYF.

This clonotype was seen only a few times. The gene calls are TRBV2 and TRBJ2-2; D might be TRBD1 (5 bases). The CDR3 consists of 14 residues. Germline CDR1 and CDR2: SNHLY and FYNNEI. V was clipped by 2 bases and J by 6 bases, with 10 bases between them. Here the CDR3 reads CASSEFTGAGELFF. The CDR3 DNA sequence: TGTGCCAGCAGTGAATTCACAGGAGCCGGGGAGCTGTTTTTT. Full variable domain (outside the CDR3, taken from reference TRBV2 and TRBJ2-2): EPEVTQTPSHQVTQMGQEVILRCVPISNHLYFYWYRQILGQKVEFLVSFYNNEISEKSEIFDDQFSVERPDGSNFTLKIRSTKLEDSAMYFCASSEFTGAGELFFGEGSRLTVL.

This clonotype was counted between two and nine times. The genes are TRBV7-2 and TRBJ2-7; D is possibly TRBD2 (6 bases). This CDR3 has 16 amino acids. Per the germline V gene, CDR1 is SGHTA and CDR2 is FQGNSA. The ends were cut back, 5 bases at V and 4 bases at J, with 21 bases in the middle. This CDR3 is CASSTTTLAWTYEQYF. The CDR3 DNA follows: TGTGCCAGCAGCACCACCACACTAGCCTGGACTTACGAGCAGTACTTC.

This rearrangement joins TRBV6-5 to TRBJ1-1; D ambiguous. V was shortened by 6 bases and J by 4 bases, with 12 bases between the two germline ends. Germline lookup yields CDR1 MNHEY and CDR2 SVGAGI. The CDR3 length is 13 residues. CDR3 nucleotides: TGTGCCAGCAGCAAGTTTAGGAGCACTGAAGCTTTCTTT. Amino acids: CASSKFRSTEAFF.